This entry lists 17 T cell receptor beta chains sequenced from one sample in a study of T cell responses to AZD1222 COVID-19 vaccine. The protocol was immunoSEQ multiplex PCR, while the TCRdb copy is restricted to in-frame clones and leaves out a portion. Altogether more than 95,000 clones are present, around 91% being singletons, with the ten largest covering 4% to 5.5%. Specimen: peripheral blood, collected on day 0 of MenACWY control vaccination. These receptors came from an adult in good health.

The chain couples TRBV30 to TRBJ2-7, with D possibly TRBD2 on 6 matching bases. This CDR3 is 13 amino acids long. Trimming pared 1 base from V and 3 bases from J, leaving 10 bases between. Germline V gene data show CDR1 as GTSNPN and CDR2 as SVGIG (reference sequence). This chain's CDR3 is CAWSAGGVYEQYF. As DNA, the CDR3 is TGTGCCTGGAGTGCCGGCGGGGTCTACGAGCAGTACTTC.

The gene calls are TRBV28 and TRBJ2-2, with D unclear. The CDR3 contains 16 residues. Germline V gene data show CDR1 as MDHEN and CDR2 as SYDVKM. Trimming left V 3 bases short and J 0 bases short, with 11 bases between. The CDR3 sequence is CASSFPWRSNTGELFF. In DNA, the CDR3 is TGTGCCAGCAGTTTCCCCTGGAGATCGAACACCGGGGAGCTGTTTTTT.

The V call is TRBV6-1, the J call TRBJ2-2, with 7 nucleotides matching TRBD2. Germline V CDR1 and CDR2: MNHNS, SASEGT. The CDR3 contains 13 residues. The J segment lost 7 bases and the V segment lost 1 base, leaving 0 bases of the junction unmatched. The CDR3 loop is CASSEGGGGELFF. The CDR3 DNA follows: TGTGCCAGCAGTGAAGGGGGGGGCGGGGAGCTGTTTTTT.

This clone was detected only once. The V call is TRBV3-1 (or the pseudogene TRBV3-2), the J call TRBJ2-5; TRBD2 aligns across 9 bases. The V gene end was trimmed by 8 bases and the J gene end by 7 bases; junction bases not matched to a gene: 11. The CDR3 contains 14 residues. The V gene's germline CDR1 is LGHDT and CDR2 YNNKEL (reference sequence). CDR3: CASGRGGPQRTQYF. The DNA for the CDR3 is TGTGCCAGCGGGCGGGGGGGCCCCCAGCGGACCCAGTACTTC.

The chain employs TRBV7-2 and TRBJ2-5, with 7 bases aligning to TRBD2. V gave up 1 base and J gave up 7 bases; unmatched junction bases: 15. CDR3 length: 17 amino acids. CDR1 is SGHTA and CDR2 is FQGNSA in the germline V gene. This chain's CDR3 is CASSLVGRGNQDRTQYF. CDR3 nucleotides: TGTGCCAGCAGCTTAGTGGGGCGGGGGAACCAAGATAGGACCCAGTACTTC.

V is TRBV10-1 and J is TRBJ2-1; no reliable D call. Between the trimmed V and J ends, which lost 6 bases and 0 bases, there was a span of 12 bases. The CDR3 length is 15 residues. The germline V gene encodes CDR1 WNHNN and CDR2 SYGVQD (reference sequence). The DNA for the CDR3 is TGCGCCAGCAGACTTAAGTTACTCTCCTACAATGAGCAGTTCTTC. Protein product: CASRLKLLSYNEQFF.

This chain uses TRBV7-3 with TRBJ2-1; 10 bases match TRBD2. Germline loops: CDR1 SGHTA, CDR2 FQGTGA. With 5 bases clipped from V and 2 bases from J, the junction kept 3 bases outside the gene matches. The CDR3 spans 15 residues. This chain's CDR3 is CASSPGLAAYNEQFF. The CDR3 bases are TGTGCCAGCAGCCCCGGACTAGCGGCCTACAATGAGCAGTTCTTC.

The V call is TRBV12-1, the J call TRBJ1-5. TRBV12-1 corresponds to a pseudogene. This CDR3 is built from 14 residues. CDR3 coding DNA: TGTGCCAGCAGGTCCCGGGGGAAAAATCAGCCCCAGCATTTT. Amino acid sequence: CASRSRGKNQPQHF.

As DNA, the CDR3 is TGTGCCAGCAGCCCCAGACAGGGCCTATTCACCGGGGAGCTGTTTTTT. Its translation: CASSPRQGLFTGELFF. This chain connects TRBV6-2 or TRBV6-3 to TRBJ2-2, with 7 nucleotides matching TRBD1. Trimming took 6 bases from V and 4 from J; bases not matched to a gene: 11. The CDR3 is 16 amino acids. The V gene's germline CDR1 is MNHEY and CDR2 SVGEGT.

This chain connects TRBV6-1 to TRBJ2-7; unclear D gene. The V end was cut by 1 base, the J end by 0 bases, with 13 bases between. This CDR3 is built from 16 residues. Germline V gives CDR1 MNHNS, CDR2 SASEGT. This CDR3 reads CASSEDPTLYSYEQYV. The CDR3 region has the DNA TGTGCCAGCAGTGAAGATCCCACCCTATACTCCTACGAGCAGTACGTC.

The rearrangement uses TRBV27 and TRBJ2-7, with D possibly TRBD2 on 5 matching bases. The CDR3 has 13 amino acids. V was clipped by 2 bases and J by 5 bases, with 10 bases between them. Germline V CDR1 and CDR2: MNHEY, SMNVEV (reference sequence). This CDR3 reads CASSLGSGNEQYF. CDR3 coding DNA: TGTGCCAGCAGTTTAGGATCGGGAAACGAGCAGTACTTC.

V is TRBV28 and J is TRBJ1-5, with D possibly TRBD1 on 6 matching bases. Germline values: CDR1 MDHEN, CDR2 SYDVKM. V dropped 11 bases and J dropped 4 bases, with 12 bases sitting between them. CDR3 length: 12 amino acids. CDR3 amino acids: CAGGQGNQPQHF. In DNA form, the CDR3 reads TGTGCCGGGGGGCAGGGGAATCAGCCCCAGCATTTT.

J is TRBJ2-4 and V is TRBV6-1; D tentatively fits TRBD1 or TRBD2 (5 bases each). Trimming removed 1 base from V and 0 bases from J, with 22 bases in between. This CDR3 is built from 20 residues. Per germline, CDR1 MNHNS and CDR2 SASEGT. The CDR3 sequence: CASSEVVEGLGLLAKNIQYF. The CDR3 DNA reads TGTGCCAGCAGTGAAGTGGTTGAGGGGCTGGGGCTTCTAGCCAAAAACATTCAGTACTTC.

The chain employs TRBV19 and TRBJ2-5; tentative D call: TRBD2 (7 bases). The germline V and J ends were trimmed by 10 bases and 1 base, with 16 bases remaining between them. The CDR3 has 14 amino acids. CDR1 is LNHDA, CDR2 SQIVND, per germline (reference sequence). The CDR3 nucleotides read TGTGCCACCCAACAACGGGGGGCCCAAGAGACCCAGTACTTC. Translating gives CATQQRGAQETQYF.

This chain joins TRBV10-2 and TRBJ1-4, with D possibly matching TRBD1 (5 bases). Germline V gene lookup returns CDR1 WSHSY and CDR2 SAAADI. V was pared by 6 bases and J by 8 bases, with 16 bases between. CDR3 length equals 14 residues. The CDR3 nucleotides read TGCGCCAGCAGCGGGGCGGTGGGGCGGGAAAAACTGTTTTTT. This sequence encodes CASSGAVGREKLFF.

The chain carries TRBV2 and TRBJ1-1, with D hard to call. Trimming removed 5 bases from V and 1 base from J, with 11 bases in between. The length of the CDR3 is 14 residues. Germline V gene lookup returns CDR1 SNHLY and CDR2 FYNNEI. The CDR3 reads CASSRQDGNTEAFF. As DNA, the CDR3 is TGTGCCAGCAGTCGTCAGGATGGGAACACTGAAGCTTTCTTT. Variable domain in full (rest from reference TRBV2 and TRBJ1-1): EPEVTQTPSHQVTQMGQEVILRCVPISNHLYFYWYRQILGQKVEFLVSFYNNEISEKSEIFDDQFSVERPDGSNFTLKIRSTKLEDSAMYFCASSRQDGNTEAFFGQGTRLTVV.

The chain recombines TRBV6-2 or TRBV6-3 with TRBJ2-2; D is possibly TRBD1 (6 bases). V was trimmed by 2 bases and J by 2 bases, leaving 9 bases between them. The CDR3 has 15 residues. Germline CDR1 is MNHEY and CDR2 is SVGEGT. This CDR3 reads CASSYEGTNTGELFF. CDR3 in DNA: TGTGCCAGCAGTTACGAAGGGACAAACACCGGGGAGCTGTTTTTT.